This T cell receptor (beta chain) was sequenced in a study of siplizumab effects on memory and regulatory T cells. Study findings and constraints: Naive T cells, seemingly more diverse than memory cells, seemed major alloresponse contributors.

About 9.8 x 10^4 TCR templates per sample were sequenced. Clones were sequenced by immunoSEQ multiplex PCR, and TCRdb holds only the in-frame ones, with some missing. The sample contains 90,000 to 150,000 clones, around 93% of which appear only once. Points on this clone: The antigen remains undetermined.

The CDR3 extends over 15 amino acids. Germline V lookup: CDR1 SGHNT, CDR2 YYREEE (reference sequence). V was clipped by 1 base and J by 5 bases; unmatched bases: 6. This chain uses TRBV5-4 with TRBJ1-5; TRBD1 aligns across 7 bases. The TCR comes from a human donor in good health. Material for sequencing was non-Treg CD4+ T cells sorted from blood. The CDR3 is CASSLFGTGDQPQHF. As DNA, the CDR3 is TGTGCCAGCAGCTTGTTTGGAACAGGGGATCAGCCCCAGCATTTT.